This record concerns one TCR beta chain sequence. In germline, CDR1 is LGHDT, CDR2 YNNKEL (reference sequence). Trimming removed 1 base from V and 13 bases from J, with 13 bases in between. This CDR3 has 12 residues. This sample is part of a study of blood T cell repertoires in COVID-19. Study-level background: The United States, Italy and Spain provided the acute and convalescent COVID-19 samples.

Recruits, aged roughly 18 to 100 years, lived in 24 US areas. TCRdb keeps only in-frame clones here, not all; method: immunoSEQ multiplex PCR. The table lists a few hundred thousand clones, 90% of them singletons. The TCR comes from a man between 25 and 39 years old who had been exposed to COVID-19. The sequencing sample was made of PBMCs or T cells enriched from blood (not recorded which). The J gene is TRBJ1-2, the V gene TRBV3-1 (or the pseudogene TRBV3-2); D is ambiguous. In DNA form, the CDR3 reads TGTGCCAGCAGCCAAGCCAGACTATCCGCCACCTTC. Protein: CASSQARLSATF.